This record concerns one TCR beta chain sequence. The sample comes from a study of blood T cell repertoires in COVID-19. On the study more broadly: T cells, B-cell-depleted T cells, or PBMCs supplied cDNA or gDNA.

V shed 5 bases and J 1 base; nucleotides not matched to a gene: 1. The CDR3 is 14 residues long. Germline CDR1 reads PRHDT; CDR2 reads FYEKMQ (reference sequence). In the study's own analysis: Estimated nucleated cell counts came from reference gene primer amplification. Profiling relied on immunoSEQ multiplex PCR, and the TCRdb table lists in-frame clones only, not all of them. Clone size and the V and J calls come from that table; the DNA yielded D and trimming. This sample has about 210,000 clones; around 86% occur once, and the top ten carry roughly 7.1%. Material: PBMCs or T cells enriched from blood (not recorded which). The rearrangement joins TRBV13 to TRBJ2-1, with 8 bases that match TRBD1. The sequence was collected from a man aged 30-40 years in a cohort exposed to, infected with or recovered from COVID-19 (not recorded which). DNA of the CDR3: TGTGCCAGCAGCACAGGGGGGTCCTACAATGAGCAGTTCTTC. As protein: CASSTGGSYNEQFF.